What follows are 8 T cell receptor beta chains derived from one specimen sequenced in a study of shared clonotypes between healthy human individuals. Assay: immunoSEQ multiplex PCR; the TCRdb copy retains only in-frame clones and omits some. The table has around 550,000 clones, 90% to 95% seen once; the top ten hold over 0.1%. The naive CD8 subset, CD45RO-negative cells positively selected for CCR7, excluded terminally differentiated effector memory CD45RA+ cells. The source material was naive CD8+ T cells sorted from blood. The receptors come from a woman in her twenties or thirties in good health.

The chain's CDR3 is CASRQGSRNTEAFF. The CDR3 nucleotides are TGTGCCAGCAGACAGGGATCGAGGAACACTGAAGCTTTCTTT. This chain joins TRBV6-5 and TRBJ1-1; tentatively, D is TRBD1 (6 bases). Germline-derived CDR1 and CDR2 are MNHEY and SVGAGI. V was pared by 6 bases and J by 1 base, with 12 bases between. The CDR3 loop spans 14 amino acids.

The rearrangement links TRBV2 to TRBJ2-7, with TRBD1 matching over 7 bases. V dropped 6 bases and J dropped 3; count of bases not matched to a gene: 5. This CDR3 spans 13 amino acids. Germline values: CDR1 SNHLY, CDR2 FYNNEI. Here the CDR3 reads CASRGQSVYEQYF. DNA of the CDR3: TGTGCCAGCAGGGGACAGTCAGTCTACGAGCAGTACTTC.

The chain uses TRBV13 and TRBJ2-2; TRBD2 matches 9 bases. The CDR3 sequence is 18 residues long. V lost 5 bases, J lost 1 base, and 11 bases stayed unmatched. The germline V gene encodes CDR1 PRHDT and CDR2 FYEKMQ (reference sequence). The CDR3 reads CASSPDAGSGGNTGELFF. The CDR3 nucleotides read TGTGCCAGCAGCCCGGACGCGGGTAGCGGGGGGAACACCGGGGAGCTGTTTTTT.

V gene TRBV27 combines with J gene TRBJ1-1, with D perhaps matching TRBD1 (6 bases). The CDR3 has 12 amino acids. Germline CDR1 and CDR2: MNHEY and SMNVEV (reference sequence). With 7 bases removed from V and 8 bases from J, the gap between germline ends came to 14 bases. CDR3 residues: CASKQGRMEAFF. Here the CDR3 DNA reads TGTGCCAGCAAACAGGGTCGAATGGAAGCTTTCTTT.

This clone was observed a few times. Other nucleotide sequences in the sample specify the same CDR3. V gene TRBV19 combines with J gene TRBJ1-1; D is uncertain. The ends were cut back, 2 bases at V and 1 base at J, with 5 bases in the middle. The germline V gene has CDR1 LNHDA and CDR2 SQIVND (reference sequence). The CDR3 consists of 13 residues. The CDR3 DNA sequence: TGTGCCAGTAGTATACCACCGAACACTGAAGCTTTCTTT. As protein: CASSIPPNTEAFF.

The V and J genes are TRBV15 and TRBJ2-5, with 11 bases that match TRBD2. This CDR3 is built from 15 residues. Germline V lookup: CDR1 LNHNV, CDR2 YYDKDF (reference sequence). J lost 5 bases, V lost 0 bases, and 2 bases had no gene match. As DNA, the CDR3 is TGTGCCACCAGCAGAGAGACTAGCGGGAAGGAGACCCAGTACTTC. It yields the protein CATSRETSGKETQYF. Full variable domain (outside the CDR3, taken from reference TRBV15 and TRBJ2-5): DAMVIQNPRYQVTQFGKPVTLSCSQTLNHNVMYWYQQKSSQAPKLLFHYYDKDFNNEADTPDNFQSRRPNTSFCFLDIRSPGLGDTAMYLCATSRETSGKETQYFGPGTRLLVL.

This clone was seen only once. The V call is TRBV19, the J call TRBJ2-3; TRBD2 agrees at 12 bases. This CDR3 is built from 21 residues. With V trimmed by 2 bases and J by 0 bases, 15 bases remained unmatched. The germline V gene has CDR1 LNHDA and CDR2 SQIVND (reference sequence). The CDR3 bases are TGTGCCAGTAGTATATTCCCAAGACTAGCGGGAGAGGAGACTAGCACAGATACGCAGTATTTT. This encodes CASSIFPRLAGEETSTDTQYF. The full variable domain, rest sourced from reference TRBV19 and TRBJ2-3, is DGGITQSPKYLFRKEGQNVTLSCEQNLNHDAMYWYRQDPGQGLRLIYYSQIVNDFQKGDIAEGYSVSREKKESFPLTVTSAQKNPTAFYLCASSIFPRLAGEETSTDTQYFGPGTRLTVL.

The chain recombines TRBV15 with TRBJ1-3, with TRBD1 matching 7 bases. There are 17 residues in the CDR3. The ends lost 0 bases at V and 5 bases at J; junction bases unmatched: 10. Germline V gene sequence: CDR1 LNHNV, CDR2 YYDKDF (reference sequence). CDR3 DNA sequence: TGTGCCACCAGCAGAGATTTGACAGGGAAAATCCGAAACACCATATATTTT. This encodes CATSRDLTGKIRNTIYF.